This T cell receptor (beta chain) was observed in a study of identical twins. The CDR3 is made up of 16 amino acids. The V gene end was trimmed by 0 bases and the J gene end by 2 bases; junction bases not matched to a gene: 5. Germline lookup yields CDR1 SGHRS and CDR2 YFSETQ. TCRdb ran MiXCR on the 5' RACE reads and lists one entry per CDR3 protein. The data show approximately 530,000 distinct CDR3 sequences, around 20% seen once. Another study also made use of these data, one on yellow fever vaccine responses in identical twins.

Sequenced: CD4+ T cells sorted from blood. The source of this sequence is a woman aged 18-29 years in good health. The chain carries TRBV5-1 and TRBJ1-2, with 9 bases that match TRBD1. CDR3 nucleotide sequence: TGCGCCAGCAGCTTGGTACCGGGACAGGGAAACTATGGCTACACCTTC. This gives the protein CASSLVPGQGNYGYTF.